A selection of T cell receptor beta chains follows, all from one sample in a study of T cell responses to AZD1222 COVID-19 vaccine. The assay was immunoSEQ multiplex PCR, and TCRdb's table has in-frame clones only and misses some. The profile shows 110,000 or so clones, roughly 85% of them singletons. Material: peripheral blood, obtained on day 0 of AZD1222 vaccination. The receptors come from an adult in good health. The CDR3 runs from the conserved cysteine through the conserved F or W. The order of the fields is J gene, clone size, D gene, V gene, CDR3 DNA, CDR3 protein. A D gene is named only where the DNA matches it firmly. A row's size may be missing; if present it is once, few, many or a size class.

>TRBJ1-1|-|-|TRBV3-1/TRBV3-2
TGTGCCAGCAGCCAAGATGCAGGACGGTCTGAAGCTTTCTTT
CASSQDAGRSEAFF
>TRBJ1-1|-|-|TRBV4-2
TGTGCCAGCAGCCCCTGGACCTCCAAGAACACTGAAGCTTTCTTT
CASSPWTSKNTEAFF
>TRBJ1-1|once|-|TRBV9
TGTGCCAGCAGCGTAGGGAGGGGAGGGACTGAAGCTTTCTTT
CASSVGRGGTEAFF
>TRBJ2-7|-|TRBD2|TRBV27
TGTGCCAGCAGTTTAGACGGGAGGATTAGCGAGCAGTACTTC
CASSLDGRISEQYF
>TRBJ2-7|-|-|TRBV5-1
TGCGCCAGCAGCTCTTTAAACTCCTACGAGCAGTACTTC
CASSSLNSYEQYF
>TRBJ1-1|once|-|TRBV28
TGTGCCAGCAGTTCCCCAAACAGGCAATTCGGAGCTTTCTTT
CASSSPNRQFGAFF
>TRBJ2-2|once|-|TRBV30
TGTGCCTGGAGGACTCCAAACACCGGGGAGCTGTTTTTT
CAWRTPNTGELFF
>TRBJ2-7|-|-|TRBV7-6
TGTGCCAGCAGCCGGGGTCGTTCCGGCTACGAGCAGTACTTC
CASSRGRSGYEQYF
>TRBJ2-7|-|-|TRBV5-1
TGCGCCAGCAGGTATGGACTGGAATACGAGCAGTACTTC
CASRYGLEYEQYF
>TRBJ1-1|-|-|TRBV11-3
TGTGCCAGCAGCTTCCGGACCTTGGAGAACACTGAAGCTTTCTTT
CASSFRTLENTEAFF
>TRBJ2-3|-|TRBD1|TRBV5-1
TGCGCCAGCAGCTTGGAACAGGGGTATACGCAGTATTTT
CASSLEQGYTQYF
>TRBJ2-7|-|TRBD1|TRBV19
TGTGCCAGTACCCGGACCGGGACAGGGACCCCCCACGAGCAGTACTTC
CASTRTGTGTPHEQYF
>TRBJ1-1|-|-|TRBV2
TGTGCCAGCACCGCTCGGACGGTAAACACTGAAGCTTTCTTT
CASTARTVNTEAFF
>TRBJ1-4|-|-|TRBV6-6
TGTGCCAGCAGTAGTCACAATTCTTGGAGGGAAAAACTGTTTTTT
CASSSHNSWREKLFF
>TRBJ2-7|-|-|TRBV11-3
TGTGCCAGCAGCTCAGAATACTACGAGCAGTACTTC
CASSSEYYEQYF
>TRBJ2-1|once|-|TRBV11-2
TGTGCCAGCAGCTTCGGGACGAAGACAAACAATGAGCAGTTCTTC
CASSFGTKTNNEQFF
>TRBJ1-2|-|-|TRBV5-1
TGCGCCAGCAGCTTGGAATCGGGGAACTATGGCTACACCTTC
CASSLESGNYGYTF
>TRBJ2-5|-|-|TRBV6-2/TRBV6-3
TGTGCCAGCAGTTACGGAGGAGGGGAAGAGACCCAGTACTTC
CASSYGGGEETQYF
>TRBJ2-1|once|-|TRBV7-8
TGTGCCAGCAGCCCCCCAGCCTACAATGAGCAGTTCTTC
CASSPPAYNEQFF
>TRBJ2-2|-|-|TRBV24-1
TGTGCCACCAGTGATCGGACACTCGGGGAGCTGTTTTTT
CATSDRTLGELFF
>TRBJ2-5|-|TRBD2|TRBV5-1
TGCGCCAGCAGCTTTAGCGGGGGGTACCAAGAGACCCAGTACTTC
CASSFSGGYQETQYF
>TRBJ1-1|-|-|TRBV21-1
TGTGCCAGCAACGCGAGGTGGGACACTGAAGCTTTCTTT
CASNARWDTEAFF
>TRBJ2-3|-|TRBD2|TRBV6-5
TGTGCCAGCAGTTACAGGGCTAGCGGGGGAGATACGCAGTATTTT
CASSYRASGGDTQYF
>TRBJ2-3|-|TRBD2|TRBV7-9
TGTGCCAGCAGCCCCGGGGTAGCGGGAGCCAGCACAGATACGCAGTATTTT
CASSPGVAGASTDTQYF
>TRBJ2-1|-|TRBD2|TRBV7-2
TGTGCCAGCAGCTTGGTGGGAGGGGTCAATGAGCAGTTCTTC
CASSLVGGVNEQFF
>TRBJ2-3|-|TRBD2|TRBV6-2/TRBV6-3
TGTGCCAGCAGTACAGGGACTAGCGGGGGGGTTTTTTCAGATACGCAGTATTTT
CASSTGTSGGVFSDTQYF
>TRBJ1-1|-|TRBD1|TRBV12-5
TGTGCTAGTGGTTCGTCACAGGGGATGAACACTGAAGCTTTCTTT
CASGSSQGMNTEAFF
>TRBJ2-7|few|TRBD1|TRBV14
TGTGCCAGCAGCCAAGATCGGGACAGTTCCTACGAGCAGTACTTC
CASSQDRDSSYEQYF
>TRBJ1-6|-|TRBD1|TRBV7-8
TGTGCCAGCAGGTTGGACAGGGGGCAGGCACCCCTCCACTTT
CASRLDRGQAPLHF
>TRBJ2-2|-|-|TRBV6-2/TRBV6-3
TGTGCCAGCAGTTATGAGTTCACCGGGGAGCTGTTTTTT
CASSYEFTGELFF
>TRBJ2-7|-|TRBD1|TRBV28
TGTGCCAGCAGTCTCTCACGGACAGGATCCTACGAGCAGTACTTC
CASSLSRTGSYEQYF
>TRBJ1-2|-|TRBD1|TRBV9
TGTGCCAGCAGCGTAGGAGGGGGCAGGTATGGCTACACCTTC
CASSVGGGRYGYTF
>TRBJ1-1|-|-|TRBV30
TGTGCCTGGAGTGTACAAGGGGACACTGAAGCTTTCTTT
CAWSVQGDTEAFF
>TRBJ1-1|once|-|TRBV12-3/TRBV12-4
TGTGCCAGCAGTTTCATGGCAGCACGGAAAGCTTTCTTT
CASSFMAARKAFF
>TRBJ1-4|many|-|TRBV5-4
TGTGCCAGCAGCTATAATGAAAAACTGTTTTTT
CASSYNEKLFF
>TRBJ1-2|-|-|TRBV11-3
TGTGCCAGCAGCTCAACCTTCCAGGGGAACTATGGCTACACCTTC
CASSSTFQGNYGYTF
>TRBJ1-4|once|-|TRBV6-1
TGTGCCAGCACCAGCCCTGGTGCAACTAATGAAAAACTGTTTTTT
CASTSPGATNEKLFF
>TRBJ2-2|-|-|TRBV29-1
TGCAGCGTTTTGGGGCGTGTTGCCACAAACACCGGGGAGCTGTTTTTT
CSVLGRVATNTGELFF
>TRBJ1-2|-|-|TRBV27
TGTGCCAGCAGGCCTAGGGCCCCAATGTTGGGAATCTTAGGGTCTAACTATGGCTACACCTTC
CASRPRAPMLGILGSNYGYTF
>TRBJ1-6|-|-|TRBV6-5
TGTGCCAGCAGTCTAGGGGATTCACCCCTCCACTTT
CASSLGDSPLHF
>TRBJ1-1|-|-|TRBV28
TGTGCCAGCAGTTCCCCCTCTTTCGAGGACACTGAAGCTTTCTTT
CASSSPSFEDTEAFF
>TRBJ2-1|once|-|TRBV5-1
TGCGCCAGCAGCTTAAACCAGAATGAGCAGTTCTTC
CASSLNQNEQFF
>TRBJ2-1|-|TRBD2|TRBV11-2
TGTGCCAGCAGCTTAGAAGGTCGCTACGGCGGGGGGGCTCCGTTGGGTGAGCAGTTCTTC
CASSLEGRYGGGAPLGEQFF
>TRBJ1-3|few|-|TRBV3-1/TRBV3-2
TGTGCCAGCAGCCAAGATTGGGACATTGGAAACACCATATATTTT
CASSQDWDIGNTIYF
>TRBJ1-5|-|-|TRBV7-9
TGTGCCAGCAGCTCAGGGCGAAGCAATCAGCCCCAGCATTTT
CASSSGRSNQPQHF
>TRBJ2-1|-|TRBD2|TRBV19
TGTGCCAGTAGCCCGACTAGCGGGGGAAACAATGAGCAGTTCTTC
CASSPTSGGNNEQFF
>TRBJ2-3|-|TRBD2|TRBV20-1
TGCAGTGCTAGTGACGGGGGGAATGGGGATACGCAGTATTTT
CSASDGGNGDTQYF
>TRBJ1-4|-|-|TRBV10-3
TGTGCCACCCGAGCCCCAAATGAAAAACTGTTTTTT
CATRAPNEKLFF
>TRBJ1-4|-|-|TRBV11-3
TGTGCCAGCAGCTTAGACGCAAGGCGTGCAACTAATGAAAAACTGTTTTTT
CASSLDARRATNEKLFF
>TRBJ1-5|-|-|TRBV19
TGTGCCAGTAGTACACCCGGGTTTAGCAATCAGCCCCAGCATTTT
CASSTPGFSNQPQHF
>TRBJ2-7|-|-|TRBV7-6
TGTGCCAGCAGCTTATCCCTATTCTACGAGCAGTACTTC
CASSLSLFYEQYF